This entry lists 32 T cell receptor beta chains sequenced from one sample in a study of blood T cell repertoires in COVID-19. The protocol was immunoSEQ multiplex PCR, while the TCRdb copy is restricted to in-frame clones and leaves out a portion. The sample consists of around 480,000 clones, about 87% of them appearing once. The sample was peripheral blood. These receptors came from a woman aged 45-65 years with COVID-19, enrolled during active disease.

The chain employs TRBV3-1 (or the pseudogene TRBV3-2) and TRBJ1-2; maybe TRBD1 (5 bases). Germline V gene lookup returns CDR1 LGHDT and CDR2 YNNKEL (reference sequence). The V and J ends lost 2 bases and 3 bases respectively, with 13 bases between them. CDR3 size: 15 residues. The CDR3 DNA reads as TGTGCCAGCAGCCAATGGGGGGTACGGGACTATGGCTACACCTTC. It translates to CASSQWGVRDYGYTF.

This chain joins TRBV6-5 and TRBJ1-6; the D is unclear. Trimming shortened V by 2 bases and J by 9 bases, and 8 bases separated the two germline ends. CDR3 length: 13 residues. Germline V gives CDR1 MNHEY, CDR2 SVGAGI. CDR3 in DNA: TGTGCCAGCAGTTACGGTAGGAGTTCACCCCTCCACTTT. The encoded protein is CASSYGRSSPLHF.

The gene calls are TRBV4-1 and TRBJ1-1; 8 nucleotides align to TRBD1. The ends lost 6 bases at V and 3 bases at J; junction bases unmatched: 9. Germline CDR1 MGHRA, CDR2 YSYEKL. This CDR3 has 15 residues. The CDR3 sequence: CASRQPTGADTEAFF. The CDR3, as DNA: TGCGCCAGCAGGCAACCGACAGGGGCTGACACTGAAGCTTTCTTT.

V is TRBV3-1 (or the pseudogene TRBV3-2) and J is TRBJ1-1; D not certain. Germline lookup yields CDR1 LGHDT and CDR2 YNNKEL (reference sequence). This CDR3 region has 15 residues. Trimming shortened V by 0 bases and J by 4 bases, and 12 bases separated the two germline ends. The CDR3 DNA sequence: TGTGCCAGCAGCCAAGAAGCCTCCGGAGGCACTGAAGCTTTCTTT. This sequence encodes CASSQEASGGTEAFF.

The gene calls are TRBV5-1 and TRBJ2-2; 11 nucleotides match TRBD1. The ends lost 5 bases at V and 3 bases at J; junction bases unmatched: 0. The CDR3 is 14 residues long. CDR1 and CDR2 from the germline V gene are SGHRS and YFSETQ. The CDR3 nucleotides read TGCGCCAGCAGGGGACAGGGGGACACCGGGGAGCTGTTTTTT. Protein sequence: CASRGQGDTGELFF.

Comments on this clone: In the same sample, other DNA sequences code for this CDR3. The chain employs TRBV2 and TRBJ1-5, with unresolved D. V shed 3 bases and J shed 5 bases, with 11 bases lying between them. The CDR3 spans 14 residues. Germline CDR1 SNHLY, CDR2 FYNNEI. CDR3 protein: CASSERTGDQPQHF. CDR3 DNA: TGTGCCAGCAGTGAGAGGACCGGGGATCAGCCCCAGCATTTT.

The CDR3 region is CASSARQGTYTF. CDR3 coding DNA: TGTGCCAGCAGTGCCCGCCAGGGAACCTACACCTTC. V and J are TRBV28 and TRBJ1-2; D is possibly TRBD1 (5 bases). CDR1 and CDR2 from the germline V gene are MDHEN and SYDVKM. V was shortened by 5 bases and J by 10 bases, with 14 bases between the two germline ends. The CDR3 has 12 residues.

This chain links TRBV5-1 with TRBJ2-7, with 7 bases lining up with TRBD2. In germline, CDR1 is SGHRS, CDR2 YFSETQ. V dropped 1 base and J dropped 3; count of bases not matched to a gene: 1. The CDR3 has 13 residues. DNA for the CDR3: TGCGCCAGCAGCTTGACTAGCGACTACGAGCAGTACTTC. This sequence encodes CASSLTSDYEQYF.

This clone appeared a single time. This chain links TRBV12-3 or TRBV12-4 with TRBJ2-7; a possible D gene is TRBD1 (5 bases). This CDR3 has 11 residues. Trimming left V 8 bases short and J 5 bases short, with 10 bases between. The CDR3, as DNA: TGTGCCAGCGCCGGCAGGGACGAGCAGTACTTC. Translated: CASAGRDEQYF.

This chain connects TRBV30 to TRBJ2-7; no firm D call. The CDR3 covers 12 residues. Germline values: CDR1 GTSNPN, CDR2 SVGIG (reference sequence). V lost 2 bases, J lost 5 bases, and 10 bases lay in between. CDR3 nucleotide sequence: TGTGCCTGGAGTCGGTTCGCCAACGAGCAGTACTTC. This gives the protein CAWSRFANEQYF.

This rearrangement joins TRBV2 to TRBJ1-3; 7 bases line up with TRBD1. CDR1 SNHLY and CDR2 FYNNEI come from the germline V gene. The CDR3 covers 14 residues. J lost 0 bases, V lost 7 bases, and 3 bases had no gene match. The CDR3 DNA is TGTGCCAGCAAGGGGACAGACTCTGGAAACACCATATATTTT. Translating gives CASKGTDSGNTIYF.

The chain links TRBV9 to TRBJ1-5; TRBD1 agrees at 8 bases. Germline trimming cut 4 bases from V and 6 bases from J; bases unmatched to any gene: 18. The CDR3 contains 18 residues. CDR1 and CDR2 from the germline V gene are SGDLS and YYNGEE. The CDR3 is CASSSPTRDRWGGQPQHF. The CDR3 coding sequence is TGTGCCAGCAGCTCCCCGACGCGGGACAGGTGGGGCGGTCAGCCCCAGCATTTT.

This clone appeared once. The CDR3 nucleotides read TGCGCCAGCAGCTTCAGAAACACTGAAGCTTTCTTT. Protein sequence: CASSFRNTEAFF. The rearrangement joins TRBV5-1 to TRBJ1-1; D gene unclear. Germline assignment: CDR1 SGHRS and CDR2 YFSETQ. The CDR3 contains 12 residues. V lost 2 bases, J lost 2 bases, and 4 bases lay in between.

This clone was detected only once. The chain recombines TRBV3-1 (or the pseudogene TRBV3-2) with TRBJ2-1, with a tentative D call TRBD2 (5 bases). CDR3 length: 15 amino acids. V was clipped by 3 bases and J by 5 bases, with 14 bases between them. Per the germline V gene, CDR1 is LGHDT and CDR2 is YNNKEL (reference sequence). CDR3 in amino acids: CASSHNLGVNNEQFF. The CDR3 DNA follows: TGTGCCAGCAGCCATAACTTGGGAGTCAACAATGAGCAGTTCTTC.

The table lists this clone with a count of one. The V call is TRBV27, the J call TRBJ2-6; D remains unclear. Germline V gene sequence: CDR1 MNHEY, CDR2 SMNVEV (reference sequence). V gave up 1 base and J gave up 1 base, with 5 bases separating them. The CDR3 consists of 15 residues. The CDR3 DNA reads TGTGCCAGCAGTTTATTCGGGTCTGGGGCCAACGTCCTGACTTTC. Its protein is CASSLFGSGANVLTF.

V gene TRBV5-4 combines with J gene TRBJ1-6; D not resolved. CDR1 is SGHNT, CDR2 YYREEE, per germline (reference sequence). The CDR3 is made up of 14 amino acids. V was pared by 4 bases and J by 7 bases, with 12 bases between. The CDR3 nucleotides are TGTGCCAGCAGCCCTGAGACAAGAAATTCACCCCTCCACTTT. Its protein is CASSPETRNSPLHF.

This clone has a single count. This chain connects TRBV18 to TRBJ2-2; the D gene is possibly TRBD1 (6 bases). The V end was cut by 3 bases, the J end by 7 bases, with 12 bases between. Looked up from germline, CDR1 is KGHSH and CDR2 is LQKENI. This CDR3 spans 14 amino acids. The CDR3 DNA reads TGTGCCAGCTCACCGGGACATACGGGCGGGGAGCTGTTTTTT. This codes for CASSPGHTGGELFF.

The chain joins TRBV19 to TRBJ1-4; D is unresolved. The CDR3 is 15 residues long. Trimming left V 7 bases short and J 5 bases short, with 17 bases between. Germline assignment: CDR1 LNHDA and CDR2 SQIVND (reference sequence). CDR3 sequence: CASKDWGIGNEKLFF. The DNA of the CDR3 is TGTGCCAGTAAGGACTGGGGAATAGGCAATGAAAAACTGTTTTTT.

This sequence joins TRBV7-9 and TRBJ2-7; D unresolved. The CDR3 sequence is 14 residues long. Trimming shortened V by 1 base and J by 0 bases, and 7 bases separated the two germline ends. Germline values: CDR1 SEHNR, CDR2 FQNEAQ (reference sequence). The CDR3 spells CASSLEHLSYEQYF. CDR3 nucleotides: TGTGCCAGCAGCTTAGAACACCTCTCCTACGAGCAGTACTTC.

The chain carries TRBV9 and TRBJ1-3; D not certain. Trimming left V 1 base short and J 2 bases short, with 4 bases between. The length of the CDR3 is 13 residues. Germline V gene sequence: CDR1 SGDLS, CDR2 YYNGEE. The CDR3 loop is CASSVSPGNTIYF. As DNA, the CDR3 is TGTGCCAGCAGCGTATCTCCTGGAAACACCATATATTTT.

J is TRBJ2-7 and V is TRBV30; 8 bases are a match to TRBD1. V shed 0 bases and J 4 bases; nucleotides not matched to a gene: 8. Germline CDR1 GTSNPN, CDR2 SVGIG (reference sequence). CDR3 length: 15 amino acids. The CDR3 region is CAWSVGQAGGYEQYF. The CDR3 DNA reads as TGTGCCTGGAGTGTGGGACAGGCTGGGGGGTACGAGCAGTACTTC.

The chain uses TRBV27 and TRBJ2-7; 9 bases align to TRBD1. Trimming at V came to 5 bases and at J to 11 bases, leaving 7 bases not matched to a gene. CDR1 is MNHEY and CDR2 is SMNVEV in the germline V gene (reference sequence). The CDR3 consists of 12 residues. As DNA, the CDR3 is TGTGCCAGCAGTCGCCAGACAGGGGGTAAGTACTTC. This encodes CASSRQTGGKYF.

V and J are TRBV27 and TRBJ1-5; TRBD1 is a possible D gene (6 bases). V shed 4 bases and J shed 4 bases, with 17 bases lying between them. From germline, CDR1 is MNHEY and CDR2 SMNVEV (reference sequence). This CDR3 has 16 residues. The CDR3 nucleotides are TGTGCCAGCAGTTCCCTACAGGGCCCGCAAAATCAGCCCCAGCATTTT. Translation gives CASSSLQGPQNQPQHF.

The chain is built from TRBV6-5 and TRBJ1-2; 7 bases match TRBD1. The trim removed 6 bases at V and 4 bases at J, leaving 5 bases unmatched. The CDR3 totals 13 residues. Germline V gives CDR1 MNHEY, CDR2 SVGAGI. This CDR3 reads CASRTDRAYGYTF. The CDR3, as DNA: TGTGCCAGCAGGACCGACAGGGCCTATGGCTACACCTTC.

About this clone itself: Compared with germline, one end of the junction differs, possibly owing to a read error. V gene TRBV3-1 (or the pseudogene TRBV3-2) combines with J gene TRBJ1-2; D ambiguous. There are 15 residues in the CDR3. Germline V gives CDR1 LGHDT, CDR2 YNNKEL (reference sequence). As DNA, the CDR3 is TGTGCCAGCAGCCCCGACATAGGGAGTCTCTATAGCTACACCTTC. Amino acid sequence: CASSPDIGSLYSYTF.

The J gene is TRBJ1-6, the V gene TRBV28, with D possibly matching TRBD1 (5 bases). Trimming took 5 bases from V and 14 from J, leaving 13 bases between them. The CDR3 runs to 12 residues. Germline V lookup: CDR1 MDHEN, CDR2 SYDVKM. In DNA, the CDR3 is TGTGCCAGCAGTCCTTGGGGGGAAACCCTCCACTTT. It yields the protein CASSPWGETLHF.

J is TRBJ2-3 and V is TRBV5-6; 11 bases map to TRBD2. Germline CDR1 is SGHDT and CDR2 is YYEEEE. CDR3 size: 16 residues. Trimming removed 2 bases from V and 4 bases from J; junction bases left unmatched: 6. The DNA of the CDR3 is TGTGCCAGCAGCTTTTATAGCGGGGGGGCGGCAGATACGCAGTATTTT. As protein: CASSFYSGGAADTQYF.

The gene calls are TRBV7-9 and TRBJ2-7; a possible D gene is TRBD1 (6 bases). Trimming cost V 3 bases and J 4 bases, with 19 bases left between them. The germline CDR1 and CDR2 sequences are SEHNR and FQNEAQ (reference sequence). This CDR3 is 16 amino acids long. The CDR3 nucleotides are TGTGCCAGCAGCTTTCAGCCAGATGGAAGGGGGTACGAGCAGTACTTC. It yields the protein CASSFQPDGRGYEQYF.

The J gene is TRBJ2-2, the V gene TRBV24-1, with 7 bases matching TRBD2. CDR3 size: 14 residues. Germline loops: CDR1 KGHDR, CDR2 SFDVKD. Trimming cost V 8 bases and J 3 bases; bases outside gene matches: 5. CDR3 loop: CATMGGKDTGELFF. The CDR3 coding sequence is TGTGCCACCATGGGGGGGAAGGACACCGGGGAGCTGTTTTTT.

V is TRBV29-1 and J is TRBJ1-1, with D unresolved. This CDR3 region has 16 residues. The germline V gene has CDR1 SQVTM and CDR2 ANQGSEA. Trimming stripped 1 base from V and 0 bases from J, with 15 bases between. CDR3 in amino acids: CSVEGPGARLNTEAFF. The CDR3 nucleotides are TGCAGCGTTGAAGGTCCTGGAGCCCGATTGAACACTGAAGCTTTCTTT. The whole variable domain, filled in from reference TRBV29-1 and TRBJ1-1, reads SAVISQKPSRDICQRGTSLTIQCQVDSQVTMMFWYRQQPGQSLTLIATANQGSEATYESGFVIDKFPISRPNLTFSTLTVSNMSPEDSSIYLCSVEGPGARLNTEAFFGQGTRLTVV.

The chain links TRBV6-1 to TRBJ1-5; D is unresolved. Trimming took off 2 bases at V and 7 bases at J, with 9 bases between the two ends. This CDR3 spans 13 amino acids. CDR1 is MNHNS, CDR2 SASEGT, per germline. CDR3 region: CASSELAGQPQHF. The DNA of the CDR3 is TGTGCCAGCAGTGAACTCGCGGGGCAGCCCCAGCATTTT.

The chain has TRBV7-6 and TRBJ1-1; the D gene is possibly TRBD1 (6 bases). The CDR3 sequence is 14 residues long. Germline V lookup: CDR1 SGHVS, CDR2 FNYEAQ. The V gene lost 3 bases and the J gene lost 4 bases, with 12 bases spanning the gap. The CDR3 sequence is CASSFQGRVTEAFF. The CDR3 bases are TGTGCCAGCAGCTTCCAGGGGAGGGTCACTGAAGCTTTCTTT.